This T cell receptor (beta chain) is drawn from a study of T cell responses to AZD1222 COVID-19 vaccine. Overall study findings and caveats: Clonal diversity may have been underestimated, and the donors were mostly white British, with more females than males.

Libraries were prepared by immunoSEQ multiplex PCR; TCRdb keeps only in-frame clonotypes and omits some of them. The sample carries around 140,000 clones, 90% recorded once. To note about this clone: Its matching antigen is unknown.

The CDR3 loop spans 13 amino acids. In germline, CDR1 is LNHDA, CDR2 SQIVND (reference sequence). V was clipped by 7 bases and J by 6 bases, with 15 bases between them. The chain joins TRBV19 to TRBJ1-1, with D possibly TRBD1 on 6 matching bases. The sample here was peripheral blood, taken on day 0 of AZD1222 vaccination. This sequence originates from an adult in good health. CDR3 sequence (DNA): TGTGCCAGTACCCCGACGGGGGCGGCTGAAGCTTTCTTT. Its translation is CASTPTGAAEAFF.